The rows below give T cell receptor beta chains drawn from one sample of a study of blood T cell repertoires in COVID-19. Clones were read by immunoSEQ multiplex PCR, and TCRdb kept only the in-frame ones, dropping some. The table includes some 93,000 clones, about 76% detected once. The specimen was peripheral blood. The receptor source for this set is a human donor in a cohort sampled during active COVID-19. The CDR3 runs from the conserved cysteine through the conserved F or W. The D gene is left open where the match is weak. Size is stated for part of the rows, as once, few or many counts, or as a class when the clone is expanded.

>14|TRBJ2-2|few|NA|TRBV7-2
TGTGCCAGCAGCCCCGCAGGAAAGGCCGGGGAGCTGTTTTTT
CASSPAGKAGELFF
>14|TRBJ2-2|NA|NA|TRBV11-2
TGTGCCGGCAGCGCACTAACTACTACCGGGGAGCTGTTTTTT
CAGSALTTTGELFF
>15|TRBJ1-5|once|TRBD1|TRBV24-1
TGTGCCACCAGCGGGGGGGGACAGGGGCATCAGCCCCAGCATTTT
CATSGGGQGHQPQHF
>14|TRBJ2-4|NA|TRBD1|TRBV5-4
TGTGCCAGCAGCAGAGGGACAGGGCAAAACATTCAGTACTTC
CASSRGTGQNIQYF
>15|TRBJ1-1|NA|NA|TRBV11-2
TGTGCCAGCAGCTTGGTTGGGGGCGCGGGCACTGAAGCTTTCTTT
CASSLVGGAGTEAFF
>15|TRBJ1-5|NA|TRBD1|TRBV5-1
TGCGCCAGCAGCCTCGACAGGGGGAGCAATCAGCCCCAGCATTTT
CASSLDRGSNQPQHF
>13|TRBJ2-1|NA|TRBD2|TRBV7-2
TGTGCCAGCCGGACTAGCCAGGCCAATGAGCAGTTCTTC
CASRTSQANEQFF
>14|TRBJ1-5|NA|NA|TRBV15
TGTGCCACCAGCAGAGCAGGGGGCAATCAGCCCCAGCATTTT
CATSRAGGNQPQHF
>12|TRBJ2-1|few|TRBD1|TRBV9
TGTGCCAGCAGCGTACAGGACAGGACGCAGTTCTTC
CASSVQDRTQFF
>14|TRBJ2-1|NA|TRBD2|TRBV5-1
TGCGCCAGCAGCCATTATACTAGCGACAATGAGCAGTTCTTC
CASSHYTSDNEQFF
>15|TRBJ2-1|NA|TRBD1|TRBV7-8
TGTGCCAGCAGCTCGACAGGGGGCTTCTACAATGAGCAGTTCTTC
CASSSTGGFYNEQFF
>15|TRBJ2-1|NA|TRBD2|TRBV20-1
TGCAGTGCTAGTTTAGCGGGAGTTTCATTAGGGGAGCAGTTCTTC
CSASLAGVSLGEQFF
>15|TRBJ1-1|NA|TRBD1|TRBV20-1
TGCAGTGCTAGTGACCTGGACAGGGTGGCCACTGAAGCTTTCTTT
CSASDLDRVATEAFF
>13|TRBJ1-2|NA|NA|TRBV18
TGTGCCAGCTCACCGGCGGATGACTATGGCTACACCTTC
CASSPADDYGYTF
>16|TRBJ1-3|NA|NA|TRBV6-5
TGTGCCAGCAGTTATTCAGACTCCCTAGCGGGAAACACCATATATTTT
CASSYSDSLAGNTIYF
>17|TRBJ2-6|NA|TRBD1|TRBV7-2
TGTGCCAGCAGCTTAATCCAGGGGGCGGAAGGGGCCAACGTCCTGACTTTC
CASSLIQGAEGANVLTF
>16|TRBJ2-1|NA|NA|TRBV6-1
TGTGCCAGCAGTGGAAACAGGGGAGGCGCCTACAATGAGCAGTTCTTC
CASSGNRGGAYNEQFF
>13|TRBJ1-2|once|NA|TRBV15
TGTGCCACCAGCTGGCAGGGTGCCTATGGCTACACCTTC
CATSWQGAYGYTF
>15|TRBJ2-3|NA|NA|TRBV7-3
TGTGCCAGCAGCTCAGGACAGTTTAGCACAGATACGCAGTATTTT
CASSSGQFSTDTQYF
>13|TRBJ1-1|medium-sized|NA|TRBV30
TGTGCCTCGGATGAACAGAAGAACACTGAAGCTTTCTTT
CASDEQKNTEAFF
>14|TRBJ1-3|NA|NA|TRBV14
TGTGCCAGCAGCCAAGTGCGAAGAGGAAACACCATATATTTT
CASSQVRRGNTIYF
>13|TRBJ2-5|NA|TRBD2|TRBV28
TGTGCCAGCAGCTCCGGGGGGGCTGAGACCCAGTACTTC
CASSSGGAETQYF
>13|TRBJ1-6|NA|NA|TRBV5-5
TGTGCCAGCAGCTTGCTTAGCAATTCACCCCTCCACTTT
CASSLLSNSPLHF
>16|TRBJ2-3|NA|NA|TRBV5-6
TGTGCCAGCAGCCTTATGACAGGCCAGAGGGTAGATACGCAGTATTTT
CASSLMTGQRVDTQYF
>17|TRBJ2-7|NA|NA|TRBV11-2
TGTGCCAGCAGCTTATCCTTTGGGCAGGGGCTCTCCTACGAGCAGTACTTC
CASSLSFGQGLSYEQYF
>15|TRBJ2-7|few|TRBD1|TRBV28
TGTGCCAGCAGTACAAGGACAGGGCCTACCTACGAGCAGTACTTC
CASSTRTGPTYEQYF
>15|TRBJ2-3|NA|NA|TRBV18
TGTGCCAGCTCACTAGCGGAAATTAGCACAGATACGCAGTATTTT
CASSLAEISTDTQYF
>17|TRBJ2-3|NA|TRBD1|TRBV2
TGTGCCAGCAGTGACGGGACAGGGGGGTTCGGCCAAGATACGCAGTATTTT
CASSDGTGGFGQDTQYF
>15|TRBJ2-7|NA|TRBD2|TRBV5-6
TGTGCCAGCAGCTACGGGACTAGCAGTACCTACGAGCAGTACTTC
CASSYGTSSTYEQYF
>16|TRBJ2-1|NA|TRBD1|TRBV3-1/TRBV3-2
TGTGCCAGCAGCCAAGAGGACAGGGGGGTTGGCAATGAGCAGTTCTTC
CASSQEDRGVGNEQFF
>15|TRBJ1-1|once|NA|TRBV4-1
TGCGCCAGCAGCCATCCTCACATTCAGAACACTGAAGCTTTCTTT
CASSHPHIQNTEAFF